This is a list of T cell receptor beta chains from one sample in a study of blood T cell repertoires in COVID-19. The method was immunoSEQ multiplex PCR; TCRdb's version includes in-frame clones alone and lacks a portion of them. Of almost 65,000 clones in the sample, about nine tenths are singletons; the top ten hold approximately 40%. The sample was peripheral blood. The receptors shown here come from a woman between 55 and 75 years old with COVID-19, enrolled during active disease. CDR3s leave out the opening cysteine and the closing phenylalanine or tryptophan. Size is omitted from some rows. Given values are once, few, many or a class for expanded clones.

clone size,J gene,V gene,CDR3 protein
-,TRBJ1-1,TRBV25-1,ASSVTGTRTEAF
-,TRBJ1-2,TRBV7-2,ASSLDRQNYGYT
-,TRBJ2-1,TRBV4-3,ASSHLGQGGPYNEQF
-,TRBJ1-2,TRBV6-5,ASSSPGRVFDYGYT
-,TRBJ2-3,TRBV9,ASDTGLSTDTQY
-,TRBJ2-7,TRBV19,ASSSPGQGTYEQY
-,TRBJ2-1,TRBV11-2,ASSTSGRRGQF
-,TRBJ1-1,TRBV28,ASSLSGQGTEAF
-,TRBJ1-3,TRBV7-2,ASSLDTGAGNTIY
-,TRBJ1-6,TRBV19,ASMRQEDSPLH
-,TRBJ2-1,TRBV11-2,ASSLVGGTNEQF
many,TRBJ2-2,TRBV3-1/TRBV3-2,ASSGRELTQGRTGELF
-,TRBJ1-4,TRBV5-3,ARSPKRGKKLF
-,TRBJ1-5,TRBV10-1,ASSEQGESQPQH
-,TRBJ2-7,TRBV7-2,ASSSPARQHEQY
-,TRBJ1-2,TRBV11-2,ASTHGANYGYT
-,TRBJ2-2,TRBV7-9,ASSDSRAPGELF
-,TRBJ1-1,TRBV29-1,SVAMNTEAF
-,TRBJ2-1,TRBV18,ASSVRQGDEQF
-,TRBJ1-1,TRBV7-9,ASSREAF
-,TRBJ1-3,TRBV18,ASSLSTGRSGNTIY
-,TRBJ2-1,TRBV2,ASTSLALGEQF
-,TRBJ2-1,TRBV27,ATRQGAINEQF
-,TRBJ2-1,TRBV5-5,ASSLEFSTYNEQF
-,TRBJ1-1,TRBV9,ASSVAPRTGNTEAF
-,TRBJ1-1,TRBV9,ASSVTPGGGPNTEAF
-,TRBJ2-3,TRBV27,ASSLWGGLALTDTQY
-,TRBJ1-5,TRBV5-5,ASSLVDSYQPQH
-,TRBJ1-3,TRBV3-1/TRBV3-2,ASSREGGFGNTIY
-,TRBJ1-4,TRBV7-8,ASSLAVEGEKLF
-,TRBJ1-5,TRBV27,ASRRQGINQPQH
-,TRBJ2-2,TRBV2,ASRTQGYTGELF
-,TRBJ2-1,TRBV5-1,ASASIGDKGDEQF
-,TRBJ1-5,TRBV19,ASSIVNSNQPQH
once,TRBJ1-1,TRBV6-5,ASSYLLGRPAEAF
-,TRBJ1-1,TRBV7-8,ASSPRDINTEAF
-,TRBJ2-7,TRBV11-3,ASSAGTGGYEQY